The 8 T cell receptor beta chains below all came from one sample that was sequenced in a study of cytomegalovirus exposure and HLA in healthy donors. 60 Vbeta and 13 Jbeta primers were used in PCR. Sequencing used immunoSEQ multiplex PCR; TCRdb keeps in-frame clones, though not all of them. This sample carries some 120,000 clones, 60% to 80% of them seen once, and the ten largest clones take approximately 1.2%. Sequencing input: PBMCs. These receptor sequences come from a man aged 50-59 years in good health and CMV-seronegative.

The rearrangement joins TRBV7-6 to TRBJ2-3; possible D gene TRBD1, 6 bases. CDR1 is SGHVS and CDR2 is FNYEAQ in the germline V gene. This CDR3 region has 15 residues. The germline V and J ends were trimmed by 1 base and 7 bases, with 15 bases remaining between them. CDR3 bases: TGTGCCAGCAGCTTAGAGTGGCAGGGGATGAATACGCAGTATTTT. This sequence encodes CASSLEWQGMNTQYF.

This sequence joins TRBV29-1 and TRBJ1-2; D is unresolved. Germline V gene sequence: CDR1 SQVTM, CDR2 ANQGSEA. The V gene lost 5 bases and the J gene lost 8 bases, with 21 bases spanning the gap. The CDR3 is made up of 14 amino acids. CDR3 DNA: TGCAGCGTTTCCTCCTTGGAGGTGGCGGGGGGCTACACCTTC. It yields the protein CSVSSLEVAGGYTF.

The CDR3 sequence is CASSELGGGVGTGELFF. The CDR3 nucleotides read TGCGCCAGCAGTGAGTTAGGGGGCGGAGTAGGCACCGGGGAGCTGTTTTTT. The chain has TRBV10-1 and TRBJ2-2, with 7 bases aligning to TRBD1. The CDR3 is 17 residues long. Trimming took 1 base from V and 4 from J; bases not matched to a gene: 9. Germline V gene data show CDR1 as WNHNN and CDR2 as SYGVQD (reference sequence).

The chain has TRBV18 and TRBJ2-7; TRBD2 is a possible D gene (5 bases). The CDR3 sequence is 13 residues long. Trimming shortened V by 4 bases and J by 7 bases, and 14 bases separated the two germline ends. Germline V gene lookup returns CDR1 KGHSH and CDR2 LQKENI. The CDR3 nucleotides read TGTGCCAGCTCACGGAAGGGCCCGGGGGAGCAGTACTTC. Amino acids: CASSRKGPGEQYF.

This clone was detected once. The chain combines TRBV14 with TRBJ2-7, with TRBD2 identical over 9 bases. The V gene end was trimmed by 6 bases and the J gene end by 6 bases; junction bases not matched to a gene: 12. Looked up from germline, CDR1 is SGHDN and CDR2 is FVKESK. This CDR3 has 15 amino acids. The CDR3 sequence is CASRPTSGRNSEQYF. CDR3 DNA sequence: TGTGCCAGCAGACCAACCAGCGGGAGGAATTCCGAGCAGTACTTC.

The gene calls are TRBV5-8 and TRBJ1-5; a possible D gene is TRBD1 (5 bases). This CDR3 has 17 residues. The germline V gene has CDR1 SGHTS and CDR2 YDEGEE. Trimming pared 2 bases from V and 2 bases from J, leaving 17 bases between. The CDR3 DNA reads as TGTGCCAGCAGCTTACTTCGGGGCCGGGGGGGCAATCAGCCCCAGCATTTT. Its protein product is CASSLLRGRGGNQPQHF.

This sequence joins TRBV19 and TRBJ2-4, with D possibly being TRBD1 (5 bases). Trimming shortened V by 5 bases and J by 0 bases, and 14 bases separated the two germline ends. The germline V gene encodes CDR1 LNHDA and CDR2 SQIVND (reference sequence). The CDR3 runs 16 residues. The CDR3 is CASSPDSQLAKNIQYF. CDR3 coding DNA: TGTGCCAGTAGTCCCGACAGTCAACTAGCCAAAAACATTCAGTACTTC.

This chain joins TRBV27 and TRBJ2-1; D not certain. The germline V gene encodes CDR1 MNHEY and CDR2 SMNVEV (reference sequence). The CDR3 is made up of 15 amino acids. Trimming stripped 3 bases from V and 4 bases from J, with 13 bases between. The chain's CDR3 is CASSFLPEPYNEQFF. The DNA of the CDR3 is TGTGCCAGCAGTTTTTTGCCGGAGCCATACAATGAGCAGTTCTTC.